This T cell receptor beta chain is from a study of lymphopenia after photon versus proton radiotherapy. Whole-study findings and limits: In patients who died, overall survival fell as post-nadir TCR diversity dropped more. Relative stability marked proton patients; photon patients lost diversity and naive cells.

From germline, CDR1 is GTSNPN and CDR2 SVGIG (reference sequence). This CDR3 contains 14 residues. Deletions cut 3 bases from V and 9 bases from J, with 15 bases between. Sequencing used immunoSEQ multiplex PCR; TCRdb keeps in-frame clones, though not all of them. The sample has 55,000 to 85,000 clones, 85% to 95% seen once. Worth noting for this clone: The antigen is not known.

The V and J genes are TRBV30 and TRBJ1-6; D is perhaps TRBD1 (5 bases). Sequenced here: peripheral blood, sampled from a patient treated with photon-based radiotherapy. The clonotype originates from a woman aged 40 to 50 with cholangiocarcinoma. The CDR3 reads CAWRRGNEASPLHF. CDR3 bases: TGTGCCTGGAGGCGGGGGAACGAAGCTTCACCCCTCCACTTT.